These T cell receptor beta chains were read from a single sample in a study of blood T cells in healthy people across ages. Using its own MiXCR run on the 5' RACE reads, TCRdb lists one record per CDR3 protein. The sample contains about 1.8 million distinct CDR3 sequences, roughly 49% of which appear only once. The sequenced material came from blood. These receptors were collected from a woman between 40 and 55 years old in good health. Each CDR3 is given with its conserved first and last residue. Each record gives: D gene, V gene, J gene, CDR3 protein. D genes are given only for firm matches.

-,TRBV12-3/TRBV12-4,TRBJ1-5,CASSLLPVTNQPQHF
TRBD1,TRBV5-5,TRBJ2-7,CASSLLGQGVNEQYF
-,TRBV20-1,TRBJ1-6,CSARSHESSPLHF
TRBD1,TRBV29-1,TRBJ2-1,CSVPTGEMAQFF
-,TRBV27,TRBJ2-1,CASSSISPTNEQFF
-,TRBV6-5,TRBJ2-5,CASSYSGDGRRETQYF
-,TRBV19,TRBJ1-2,CASNREYYGYTF
TRBD1,TRBV15,TRBJ1-2,CATSRRGTGARTNYGYTF
-,TRBV9,TRBJ1-3,CASSVGGTSGNTIYF
-,TRBV6-5,TRBJ2-1,CASSYVSGLGREDEQFF
-,TRBV28,TRBJ1-1,CASSFYKHLNTEAFF
-,TRBV5-1,TRBJ2-7,CASSLSVGFYEQYF
-,TRBV15,TRBJ1-2,CATRLDPKTRGYTF
-,TRBV4-3,TRBJ1-6,CASSQTGQSSSYNSPLHF
-,TRBV27,TRBJ1-5,CASSSVGMGNQPQHF
-,TRBV4-3,TRBJ2-1,CASSPPDLRDEQFF
TRBD1,TRBV6-2/TRBV6-3,TRBJ1-1,CASRAGQGATEAFF
-,TRBV6-6,TRBJ2-4,CASRRVDKNIQYF
-,TRBV20-1,TRBJ2-1,CSAPGTLSSYNEQFF
-,TRBV3-1,TRBJ1-2,CASSQHSSNYGYTF
-,TRBV2,TRBJ2-1,CASRGDPYEQFF
TRBD1,TRBV20-1,TRBJ2-3,CSAYPPTGIRIDTQYF
TRBD2,TRBV5-1,TRBJ2-3,CASSRMGGYTDTQYF
TRBD2,TRBV12-3/TRBV12-4,TRBJ2-5,CASSLGPGGRETQYF
-,TRBV6-5,TRBJ2-6,CASTNGASGANVLTF
-,TRBV5-1,TRBJ2-1,CASSLLQEPYNEQFF
-,TRBV18,TRBJ2-4,CASSPPIGQANGGRELAKNIQYF
-,TRBV12-5,TRBJ2-1,CASGPPAGEAYNEQFF
-,TRBV2,TRBJ2-1,CASSEATGRGSRNEQFF
TRBD2,TRBV7-9,TRBJ2-7,CASSPLLGGRNEQYF
-,TRBV4-3,-,CASSQDGRGPETQYF
-,TRBV27,TRBJ1-6,CASSISSTGVNSPLHF